Below are 23 T cell receptor beta chains sequenced from a single sample in a study of blood T cells in healthy people across ages. The second PCR ran roughly 7 to 11 cycles with a sample-barcoded 5' primer and J-beta primers. MiXCR was run by TCRdb on the 5' RACE reads, yielding one entry per CDR3 protein. Among about a million distinct CDR3 sequences listed, roughly 50% were seen once. Sequenced: blood. The receptors stem from a woman aged 60-75 years in good health.

This clonotype appeared once. The V gene is TRBV5-1, the J gene TRBJ2-3, with 11 bases that match TRBD2. The CDR3 runs to 19 residues. J was trimmed by 2 bases and V by 4 bases; bases with no gene match: 15. The V gene's germline CDR1 is SGHRS and CDR2 YFSETQ. CDR3 region: CASSPRGLAAPSLTDTQYF. CDR3 bases: TGCGCCAGCAGCCCGAGGGGACTAGCGGCACCTTCCCTCACAGATACGCAGTATTTT.

The chain has TRBV5-1 and TRBJ2-3; 7 positions match TRBD2. With 5 bases clipped from V and 0 bases from J, the junction kept 6 bases outside the gene matches. Germline V CDR1 and CDR2: SGHRS, YFSETQ. There are 15 residues in the CDR3. CDR3: CASRWRETSTDTQYF. CDR3 DNA sequence: TGCGCCAGCAGATGGCGGGAGACTAGCACAGATACGCAGTATTTT.

The J gene is TRBJ2-7, the V gene TRBV5-1, with 9 bases that match TRBD2. Germline assignment: CDR1 SGHRS and CDR2 YFSETQ. The junction had 10 bases not matched to a gene; V was cut back by 1 base and J by 5 bases. The CDR3 runs to 16 residues. Here the CDR3 reads CASSLIVAGGVHEQYF. CDR3 sequence (DNA): TGCGCCAGCAGCTTGATCGTGGCGGGAGGGGTCCACGAGCAGTACTTC. The complete variable domain, with remaining parts taken from reference TRBV5-1 and TRBJ2-7, reads KAGVTQTPRYLIKTRGQQVTLSCSPISGHRSVSWYQQTPGQGLQFLFEYFSETQRNKGNFPGRFSGRQFSNSRSEMNVSTLELGDSALYLCASSLIVAGGVHEQYFGPGTRLTVT.

The chain combines TRBV10-1 with TRBJ2-1; maybe TRBD2 (6 bases). This CDR3 contains 15 residues. V shed 5 bases and J shed 3 bases, with 14 bases lying between them. Germline assignment: CDR1 WNHNN and CDR2 SYGVQD (reference sequence). The CDR3 is CASSLSSSGYNEQFF. CDR3 bases: TGCGCCAGCAGTCTAAGTAGTAGCGGCTACAATGAGCAGTTCTTC.

The CDR3 nucleotides are TGTGCCGACGGGGTTGGACTCCTGTACACAGATACGCAGTATTTT. Translation gives CADGVGLLYTDTQYF. The V call is TRBV13, the J call TRBJ2-3; D might be TRBD2 (5 bases). The germline V gene encodes CDR1 PRHDT and CDR2 FYEKMQ (reference sequence). This CDR3 comprises 15 residues. Trimming pared 11 bases from V and 2 bases from J, leaving 20 bases between.

This clonotype appeared a few times. This sequence joins TRBV4-2 and TRBJ2-3; D unresolved. Germline CDR1 LGHNA, CDR2 YNFKEQ. The CDR3 extends over 15 amino acids. The V end lost 0 bases, the J end lost 8 bases, and 15 bases lay between the germline ends. CDR3 protein: CASSQEIDRGSTQYF. The CDR3 nucleotides are TGTGCCAGCAGCCAAGAAATAGATAGAGGAAGTACGCAGTATTTT.

The chain joins TRBV7-9 to TRBJ2-6; maybe TRBD2 (5 bases). CDR3 size: 18 residues. Germline V gene lookup returns CDR1 SEHNR and CDR2 FQNEAQ (reference sequence). The V gene lost 1 base and the J gene lost 0 bases, with 13 bases spanning the gap. CDR3 loop: CASSLGTGISSGANVLTF. In nucleotides, the CDR3 is TGTGCCAGCAGCTTAGGAACCGGGATCAGCTCTGGGGCCAACGTCCTGACTTTC. Full variable domain (rest looked up from reference TRBV7-9 and TRBJ2-6): DTGVSQNPRHKITKRGQNVTFRCDPISEHNRLYWYRQTLGQGPEFLTYFQNEAQLEKSRLLSDRFSAERPKGSFSTLEIQRTEQGDSAMYLCASSLGTGISSGANVLTFGAGSRLTVL.

This clonotype showed up just a few times. The rearrangement uses TRBV6-5 and TRBJ1-5; the D is unclear. Trimming shortened V by 6 bases and J by 3 bases, and 9 bases separated the two germline ends. The length of the CDR3 is 13 residues. From germline, CDR1 is MNHEY and CDR2 SVGAGI. CDR3 coding DNA: TGTGCCAGCAGCCCAGCTTACAATCAGCCCCAGCATTTT. Translating gives CASSPAYNQPQHF.

This clonotype was counted a single time. V gene TRBV30 combines with J gene TRBJ1-1; D call uncertain. This CDR3 has 16 residues. Germline CDR1 is GTSNPN and CDR2 is SVGIG (reference sequence). The V gene lost 7 bases and the J gene lost 0 bases, with 21 bases spanning the gap. This CDR3 is CASNADAARMNTEAFF. The CDR3 region has the DNA TGTGCCTCGAACGCAGACGCCGCAAGAATGAACACTGAAGCTTTCTTT.

The chain uses TRBV5-1 and TRBJ2-5; D is ambiguous. The CDR3 consists of 13 residues. The germline V and J ends were trimmed by 4 bases and 5 bases, with 12 bases remaining between them. Germline V CDR1 and CDR2: SGHRS, YFSETQ. The CDR3 reads CASSTELRETQYF. The CDR3 DNA reads as TGCGCCAGCAGCACCGAACTGCGGGAGACCCAGTACTTC. Combining the CDR3 with reference TRBV5-1 and TRBJ2-5 gives the whole variable domain KAGVTQTPRYLIKTRGQQVTLSCSPISGHRSVSWYQQTPGQGLQFLFEYFSETQRNKGNFPGRFSGRQFSNSRSEMNVSTLELGDSALYLCASSTELRETQYFGPGTRLLVL.

V and J are TRBV7-9 and TRBJ2-5; 7 nucleotides line up with TRBD1. The CDR3 totals 14 residues. The V and J ends lost 5 bases and 1 base, in that order; junction bases with no gene match: 4. Germline V gives CDR1 SEHNR, CDR2 FQNEAQ (reference sequence). The CDR3 here is CASSEGDSQETQYF. CDR3 nucleotide sequence: TGTGCCAGCAGCGAAGGGGACAGCCAAGAGACCCAGTACTTC.

The CDR3 region has the DNA TGTGCCAGCAGCTTATATCCGGGGGCGGTAGCCAAAAACATTCAGTACTTC. It translates to CASSLYPGAVAKNIQYF. The chain couples TRBV7-9 to TRBJ2-4; D possibly uses TRBD1 or TRBD2 (6 bases each). Germline assignment: CDR1 SEHNR and CDR2 FQNEAQ (reference sequence). With 2 bases removed from V and 0 bases from J, the gap between germline ends came to 14 bases. The CDR3 has 17 residues. The whole variable domain, filled in from reference TRBV7-9 and TRBJ2-4, reads DTGVSQNPRHKITKRGQNVTFRCDPISEHNRLYWYRQTLGQGPEFLTYFQNEAQLEKSRLLSDRFSAERPKGSFSTLEIQRTEQGDSAMYLCASSLYPGAVAKNIQYFGAGTRLSVL.

The V gene is TRBV6-5, the J gene TRBJ1-5; D might be TRBD1 (6 bases). Germline CDR1 reads MNHEY; CDR2 reads SVGAGI. V was trimmed by 5 bases and J by 3 bases, leaving 14 bases between them. This CDR3 region has 15 residues. In nucleotides, the CDR3 is TGTGCCAGCAGTCGCGCCTGGGACACCAATCAGCCCCAGCATTTT. Its translation: CASSRAWDTNQPQHF.

The chain has TRBV12-3 or TRBV12-4 and TRBJ2-3; 8 bases map to TRBD2. The CDR3 has 15 residues. The ends lost 6 bases at V and 4 bases at J; junction bases unmatched: 9. The CDR3 DNA reads TGTGCCAGCAGGATGATAGCGGGAAACTCAGATACGCAGTATTTT. Its translation is CASRMIAGNSDTQYF.

This clonotype was observed once. This chain connects TRBV20-1 to TRBJ2-5; 8 bases line up with TRBD1. CDR3 length: 14 amino acids. From germline, CDR1 is DFQATT and CDR2 SNEGSKA (reference sequence). V lost 6 bases and J lost 4; bases outside the gene matches: 10. Here the CDR3 DNA reads TGCAGTGCCAGGGGGCAGGGGATTGGAGAGACCCAGTACTTC. This translates into CSARGQGIGETQYF.

This chain uses TRBV12-3 or TRBV12-4 with TRBJ2-4; tentatively, D is TRBD2 (5 bases). Deletions cut 6 bases from V and 5 bases from J, with 14 bases between. The CDR3 sequence is 14 residues long. CDR3 in amino acids: CASSSGRDENIQYF. The CDR3 DNA reads TGTGCCAGCAGCTCCGGTCGGGATGAAAACATTCAGTACTTC.

The genes are TRBV7-3 and TRBJ2-6, with 7 bases aligning to TRBD1. With 4 bases clipped from V and 2 bases from J, the junction kept 8 bases outside the gene matches. The germline gives CDR1 SGHTA, CDR2 FQGTGA. CDR3 length: 17 residues. The CDR3 reads CASSSSSTGTGANVLTF. DNA of the CDR3: TGTGCCAGCAGCTCCTCGTCGACAGGGACTGGGGCCAACGTCCTGACTTTC.

The chain joins TRBV4-3 to TRBJ2-3, with D hard to call. From germline, CDR1 is LGHNA and CDR2 YSLEER. V lost 0 bases and J 2 bases, leaving 6 bases between the germline ends. This CDR3 has 14 residues. The CDR3 sequence: CASSQDANTDTQYF. CDR3 nucleotides: TGCGCCAGCAGCCAAGATGCGAACACAGATACGCAGTATTTT.

This clonotype showed up just a few times. The V gene is TRBV29-1, the J gene TRBJ2-7; D uncertain. The germline gives CDR1 SQVTM, CDR2 ANQGSEA. The CDR3 sequence is 11 residues long. The V end lost 4 bases, the J end lost 4 bases, and 8 bases lay between the germline ends. The CDR3 coding sequence is TGCAGCGTTGCCTGGGGTTACGAGCAGTACTTC. It yields the protein CSVAWGYEQYF.

The chain links TRBV28 to TRBJ2-5; TRBD2 aligns across 12 bases. Judging by the DNA end, TRBJ2-7 fits better; the J call may be wrong. CDR1 is MDHEN and CDR2 is SYDVKM in the germline V gene. The CDR3 loop spans 15 amino acids. CDR3 loop: CASSETSGRGIEQYF. In DNA, the CDR3 is TGTGCCAGCAGTGAGACTAGCGGGAGAGGCATCGAGCAGTACTTC.

This clonotype was counted between two and nine times. V and J are TRBV20-1 and TRBJ2-5; TRBD2 might be the D (5 bases). CDR1 is DFQATT and CDR2 is SNEGSKA in the germline V gene (reference sequence). This CDR3 is built from 14 residues. The V and J ends lost 1 base and 1 base respectively, with 10 bases between them. CDR3 coding DNA: TGCAGTGCTAGAGTCATTAGCGCCCAAGAGACCCAGTACTTC. It encodes CSARVISAQETQYF.

CDR3: CASSFGRAGTTDTQYF. CDR3 DNA: TGTGCCAGCAGCTTCGGACGAGCGGGGACCACAGATACGCAGTATTTT. This chain joins TRBV11-2 and TRBJ2-3; 7 bases line up with TRBD2. The germline CDR1 and CDR2 sequences are SGHAT and FQNNGV. The CDR3 spans 16 residues. V trimming: 3 bases; J trimming: 2 bases; junction bases outside the gene matches: 8. Drawing the rest from reference TRBV11-2 and TRBJ2-3, the complete variable domain is EAGVAQSPRYKIIEKRQSVAFWCNPISGHATLYWYQQILGQGPKLLIQFQNNGVVDDSQLPKDRFSAERLKGVDSTLKIQPAKLEDSAVYLCASSFGRAGTTDTQYFGPGTRLTVL.

The V gene is TRBV5-1, the J gene TRBJ2-3; D is perhaps TRBD1 (5 bases). There are 15 residues in the CDR3. The V gene lost 2 bases and the J gene lost 4 bases, with 14 bases spanning the gap. Germline CDR1 and CDR2: SGHRS and YFSETQ. CDR3 region: CASSLGVSRADTQYF. For the CDR3, the DNA is TGCGCCAGCAGCTTAGGGGTATCTAGAGCAGATACGCAGTATTTT.